The rows below give T cell receptor beta chains drawn from one sample of a study of T cells in Graves' hyperthyroidism and ophthalmopathy. TCRdb reprocessed the multiplex PCR reads with MiXCR, giving one entry per CDR3 protein. Among a few hundred thousand distinct CDR3 sequences listed, 40% to 50% were seen once. Sequenced sample: peripheral blood or thyroid tissue (not recorded which). Every receptor here comes from an adult woman with Graves' disease, either hyperthyroidism or ophthalmopathy (not recorded which). The CDR3 runs from the conserved cysteine through the conserved F or W. Fields, in order: J gene, D gene, clone size, V gene, CDR3 length, CDR3 protein, CDR3 DNA. A D gene is named only where the DNA matches it firmly. Clone size, where shown, is once, few, many, or a class for clones that have expanded.

J gene: TRBJ2-7
D gene: NA
clone size: NA
V gene: TRBV10-3
CDR3 length: 15
CDR3 protein: CAISESFGVSNEQYF
CDR3 DNA: TGTGCCATCAGTGAGTCGTTTGGGGTCTCAAACGAGCAGTACTTC

J gene: TRBJ2-7
D gene: NA
clone size: once
V gene: TRBV6-5
CDR3 length: 12
CDR3 protein: CASSELGREQYF
CDR3 DNA: TGTGCCAGCAGTGAATTGGGGCGCGAGCAGTACTTC

J gene: TRBJ1-1
D gene: NA
clone size: NA
V gene: TRBV10-3
CDR3 length: 13
CDR3 protein: CAISESKNTEAFF
CDR3 DNA: TGTGCCATCAGTGAGTCGAAGAACACTGAAGCTTTCTTT

J gene: TRBJ1-2
D gene: NA
clone size: few
V gene: TRBV29-1
CDR3 length: 15
CDR3 protein: CSVVSQGRVDYGYTF
CDR3 DNA: TGCAGCGTTGTTAGCCAGGGCCGGGTTGACTATGGCTACACCTTC

J gene: TRBJ2-7
D gene: TRBD2
clone size: once
V gene: TRBV29-1
CDR3 length: 12
CDR3 protein: CSVGGRDYEQYF
CDR3 DNA: TGCAGCGTTGGGGGGAGGGACTACGAGCAGTACTTC

J gene: TRBJ2-7
D gene: TRBD2
clone size: NA
V gene: TRBV6-7
CDR3 length: 21
CDR3 protein: CASSYSKPGLAGSPHSREQYF
CDR3 DNA: TGTGCCAGCAGTTACTCTAAACCGGGACTAGCGGGTTCTCCCCACAGTCGCGAGCAGTACTTC

J gene: TRBJ2-7
D gene: NA
clone size: once
V gene: TRBV5-1
CDR3 length: 13
CDR3 protein: CASSLAGSLEQYF
CDR3 DNA: TGCGCCAGCAGCTTGGCCGGGTCCCTCGAGCAGTACTTC

J gene: TRBJ2-5
D gene: NA
clone size: few
V gene: TRBV5-6
CDR3 length: 11
CDR3 protein: CASSVRGTQYF
CDR3 DNA: TGTGCCAGCAGCGTCAGGGGGACCCAGTACTTC

J gene: TRBJ1-4
D gene: TRBD1
clone size: NA
V gene: TRBV7-2
CDR3 length: 14
CDR3 protein: CASSRDRGTGKLFF
CDR3 DNA: TGTGCCAGCAGCCGAGACAGGGGGACTGGAAAACTGTTTTTT

J gene: TRBJ1-2
D gene: NA
clone size: few
V gene: TRBV4-2
CDR3 length: 14
CDR3 protein: CASSQAPLDYGYTF
CDR3 DNA: TGTGCCAGCAGCCAAGCCCCCCTGGACTATGGCTACACCTTC

J gene: TRBJ1-1
D gene: TRBD1
clone size: NA
V gene: TRBV5-1
CDR3 length: 17
CDR3 protein: CASSLGRGPGMNTEAFF
CDR3 DNA: TGCGCCAGCAGCTTGGGGAGGGGGCCTGGAATGAACACTGAAGCTTTCTTT

J gene: TRBJ2-7
D gene: NA
clone size: NA
V gene: TRBV7-9
CDR3 length: 15
CDR3 protein: CASSDPGTSAYEQYF
CDR3 DNA: TGTGCCAGCAGTGATCCGGGGACGTCCGCCTACGAGCAGTACTTC

J gene: TRBJ2-7
D gene: TRBD2
clone size: NA
V gene: TRBV2
CDR3 length: 16
CDR3 protein: CASSVKPAGGSYEQYF
CDR3 DNA: TGTGCCAGCAGTGTCAAACCTGCGGGAGGCTCCTACGAGCAGTACTTC

J gene: TRBJ2-2
D gene: NA
clone size: NA
V gene: TRBV18
CDR3 length: 14
CDR3 protein: CASSRVDSAGELFF
CDR3 DNA: TGTGCCAGCTCGCGTGTCGACTCGGCCGGGGAGCTGTTTTTT

J gene: TRBJ1-2
D gene: NA
clone size: NA
V gene: TRBV7-9
CDR3 length: 14
CDR3 protein: CASSRWGTPYGYTF
CDR3 DNA: TGTGCCAGCAGCCGATGGGGGACACCGTATGGCTACACCTTC

J gene: TRBJ1-1
D gene: NA
clone size: NA
V gene: TRBV5-1
CDR3 length: 13
CDR3 protein: CASSYGTLAEAFF
CDR3 DNA: TGCGCCAGCAGCTACGGGACACTCGCTGAAGCTTTCTTT

J gene: TRBJ2-7
D gene: NA
clone size: NA
V gene: TRBV10-3
CDR3 length: 15
CDR3 protein: CAIGQWDTINYEQYF
CDR3 DNA: TGTGCCATCGGTCAATGGGACACCATAAACTACGAGCAGTACTTC

J gene: TRBJ1-2
D gene: NA
clone size: many
V gene: TRBV29-1
CDR3 length: 12
CDR3 protein: CSVGSGPYGYTF
CDR3 DNA: TGCAGCGTTGGATCAGGTCCCTATGGCTACACCTTC

J gene: TRBJ1-2
D gene: NA
clone size: NA
V gene: TRBV20-1
CDR3 length: 15
CDR3 protein: CSAREGGTVLYGYTF
CDR3 DNA: TGCAGTGCTAGAGAAGGCGGGACGGTTCTCTATGGCTACACCTTC

J gene: TRBJ2-5
D gene: NA
clone size: NA
V gene: TRBV15
CDR3 length: 14
CDR3 protein: CATSGYSGQETQYF
CDR3 DNA: TGTGCCACCAGCGGCTATAGTGGACAAGAGACCCAGTACTTC

J gene: TRBJ2-7
D gene: NA
clone size: NA
V gene: TRBV7-9
CDR3 length: 15
CDR3 protein: CASSLGTGTSYEQYF
CDR3 DNA: TGTGCCAGCAGCTTAGGAACAGGGACCTCCTACGAGCAGTACTTC

J gene: TRBJ1-4
D gene: NA
clone size: NA
V gene: TRBV15
CDR3 length: 15
CDR3 protein: CATSRDRSGGEKLFF
CDR3 DNA: TGTGCCACCAGCAGAGATAGGTCGGGCGGAGAAAAACTGTTTTTT

J gene: TRBJ2-3
D gene: TRBD2
clone size: NA
V gene: TRBV7-3
CDR3 length: 17
CDR3 protein: CASSQGLAEAPADTQYF
CDR3 DNA: TGTGCCAGCAGCCAGGGACTAGCGGAAGCCCCCGCAGATACGCAGTATTTT

J gene: TRBJ1-2
D gene: NA
clone size: NA
V gene: TRBV20-1
CDR3 length: 12
CDR3 protein: CSASGGGRSYTF
CDR3 DNA: TGCAGTGCTAGTGGGGGCGGCAGGAGCTACACCTTC

J gene: TRBJ1-4
D gene: TRBD1
clone size: many
V gene: TRBV6-5
CDR3 length: 14
CDR3 protein: CASGPTGGGEKLFF
CDR3 DNA: TGTGCCAGCGGCCCGACAGGGGGTGGTGAAAAACTGTTTTTT

J gene: TRBJ2-2
D gene: NA
clone size: NA
V gene: TRBV25-1
CDR3 length: 14
CDR3 protein: CASSFGDNTGELFF
CDR3 DNA: TGTGCCAGCAGCTTTGGGGACAACACCGGGGAGCTGTTTTTT

J gene: TRBJ1-3
D gene: NA
clone size: many
V gene: TRBV27
CDR3 length: 14
CDR3 protein: CASSLEGTGNTIYF
CDR3 DNA: TGTGCCAGCAGTTTAGAGGGTACGGGAAACACCATATATTTT

J gene: TRBJ2-7
D gene: NA
clone size: NA
V gene: TRBV29-1
CDR3 length: 13
CDR3 protein: CSVGAGGNYEQYF
CDR3 DNA: TGCAGCGTTGGGGCCGGCGGAAATTACGAGCAGTACTTC

J gene: TRBJ2-7
D gene: TRBD1
clone size: NA
V gene: TRBV7-9
CDR3 length: 15
CDR3 protein: CASSDDTGTAYEQYF
CDR3 DNA: TGTGCCAGCAGCGATGATACCGGGACAGCCTACGAGCAGTACTTC

J gene: TRBJ2-5
D gene: NA
clone size: NA
V gene: TRBV7-2
CDR3 length: 12
CDR3 protein: CASSFTRETQYF
CDR3 DNA: TGTGCCAGCAGCTTCACCCGAGAGACCCAGTACTTC

J gene: TRBJ2-6
D gene: NA
clone size: NA
V gene: TRBV10-3
CDR3 length: 15
CDR3 protein: CAISESTRGANVLTF
CDR3 DNA: TGTGCCATCAGTGAGTCGACTCGGGGGGCCAACGTCCTGACTTTC

J gene: TRBJ2-5
D gene: TRBD2
clone size: NA
V gene: TRBV18
CDR3 length: 14
CDR3 protein: CASSTSGPWETQYF
CDR3 DNA: TGTGCCAGCTCGACTAGCGGTCCTTGGGAGACCCAGTACTTC

J gene: TRBJ2-5
D gene: NA
clone size: NA
V gene: TRBV7-9
CDR3 length: 13
CDR3 protein: CASSLAMTGTQYF
CDR3 DNA: TGTGCCAGCAGCTTAGCGATGACAGGGACCCAGTACTTC

J gene: TRBJ1-1
D gene: NA
clone size: NA
V gene: TRBV15
CDR3 length: 13
CDR3 protein: CATSLTANTEAFF
CDR3 DNA: TGTGCCACCAGCTTAACAGCGAACACTGAAGCTTTCTTT

J gene: TRBJ1-1
D gene: NA
clone size: few
V gene: TRBV7-9
CDR3 length: 14
CDR3 protein: CASSLRQLRAEAFF
CDR3 DNA: TGTGCCAGCAGCTTAAGGCAGTTACGGGCTGAAGCTTTCTTT

J gene: TRBJ1-1
D gene: NA
clone size: many
V gene: TRBV9
CDR3 length: 13
CDR3 protein: CASSGKGRTEAFF
CDR3 DNA: TGTGCCAGCAGCGGAAAGGGGAGGACTGAAGCTTTCTTT

J gene: TRBJ2-5
D gene: TRBD2
clone size: few
V gene: TRBV15
CDR3 length: 15
CDR3 protein: CATSRTAGVLETQYF
CDR3 DNA: TGTGCCACCAGCAGAACAGCGGGAGTTTTGGAGACCCAGTACTTC

J gene: TRBJ1-2
D gene: NA
clone size: NA
V gene: TRBV29-1
CDR3 length: 12
CDR3 protein: CSLGQGPNGYTF
CDR3 DNA: TGCAGCTTAGGTCAGGGGCCCAATGGCTACACCTTC

J gene: TRBJ2-3
D gene: NA
clone size: once
V gene: TRBV2
CDR3 length: 11
CDR3 protein: CASGLTDTQYF
CDR3 DNA: TGTGCCAGCGGACTTACAGATACGCAGTATTTT

J gene: TRBJ2-5
D gene: NA
clone size: NA
V gene: TRBV29-1
CDR3 length: 13
CDR3 protein: CSVGKDSNQPQYF
CDR3 DNA: TGCAGCGTTGGGAAGGATAGCAATCAGCCCCAGTACTTC

J gene: TRBJ2-7
D gene: TRBD1
clone size: many
V gene: TRBV7-9
CDR3 length: 14
CDR3 protein: CASSLQGALHEQYF
CDR3 DNA: TGTGCCAGCAGCTTGCAGGGGGCATTGCACGAGCAGTACTTC

J gene: TRBJ1-2
D gene: TRBD1
clone size: many
V gene: TRBV10-3
CDR3 length: 16
CDR3 protein: CAISVQGASRSDGYTF
CDR3 DNA: TGTGCCATCAGTGTTCAGGGGGCCTCACGATCGGATGGCTACACCTTC

J gene: TRBJ1-1
D gene: TRBD1
clone size: few
V gene: TRBV29-1
CDR3 length: 14
CDR3 protein: CSVQPGTGSTEAFF
CDR3 DNA: TGCAGCGTTCAACCCGGGACAGGGTCCACTGAAGCTTTCTTT

J gene: TRBJ1-2
D gene: NA
clone size: many
V gene: TRBV27
CDR3 length: 13
CDR3 protein: CASSLDGFYGYTF
CDR3 DNA: TGTGCCAGCAGCCTGGACGGCTTCTATGGCTACACCTTC

J gene: TRBJ2-7
D gene: NA
clone size: NA
V gene: TRBV10-3
CDR3 length: 13
CDR3 protein: CAIGRTAIYEQYF
CDR3 DNA: TGTGCCATCGGAAGGACAGCGATCTACGAGCAGTACTTC

J gene: TRBJ2-5
D gene: TRBD1
clone size: NA
V gene: TRBV10-3
CDR3 length: 16
CDR3 protein: CAIRDKGTGASETQYF
CDR3 DNA: TGTGCCATCAGGGATAAAGGGACAGGAGCTTCAGAGACCCAGTACTTC

J gene: TRBJ2-7
D gene: NA
clone size: few
V gene: TRBV30
CDR3 length: 14
CDR3 protein: CAWSPGGHRYEQYF
CDR3 DNA: TGTGCCTGGAGCCCCGGGGGACATCGATACGAGCAGTACTTC

J gene: TRBJ2-7
D gene: NA
clone size: NA
V gene: TRBV12-3/TRBV12-4
CDR3 length: 14
CDR3 protein: CASGPINPPYEQYF
CDR3 DNA: TGTGCCAGCGGTCCTATAAACCCCCCCTACGAGCAGTACTTC

J gene: TRBJ2-2
D gene: NA
clone size: few
V gene: TRBV5-1
CDR3 length: 16
CDR3 protein: CASSFLRDFGTGELFF
CDR3 DNA: TGCGCCAGCAGCTTCTTAAGAGACTTCGGCACCGGGGAGCTGTTTTTT

J gene: TRBJ1-1
D gene: NA
clone size: NA
V gene: TRBV5-1
CDR3 length: 13
CDR3 protein: CASSLIQGLEAFF
CDR3 DNA: TGCGCCAGCAGCTTGATACAGGGACTAGAAGCTTTCTTT

J gene: TRBJ1-2
D gene: NA
clone size: NA
V gene: TRBV5-1
CDR3 length: 13
CDR3 protein: CASSLLAGEGYTF
CDR3 DNA: TGCGCCAGCAGCTTGTTAGCCGGGGAGGGCTACACCTTC

J gene: TRBJ2-5
D gene: TRBD1
clone size: many
V gene: TRBV12-3/TRBV12-4
CDR3 length: 17
CDR3 protein: CASSTRQGEGLRETQYF
CDR3 DNA: TGTGCCAGCAGTACCCGACAGGGGGAAGGTCTACGAGAGACCCAGTACTTC

J gene: TRBJ2-1
D gene: NA
clone size: few
V gene: TRBV2
CDR3 length: 14
CDR3 protein: CASSAGRVRNEQFF
CDR3 DNA: TGTGCCAGCAGTGCTGGGAGAGTGAGGAATGAGCAGTTCTTC